This TCR beta chain came from a study of blood T cell repertoires in COVID-19. Study-level background: The United States, Italy and Spain supplied acute and convalescent COVID-19 samples. T cells, B-cell-depleted T cells, or PBMCs provided the cDNA or gDNA that served as material.

Germline loops: CDR1 SGHKS, CDR2 YYEKEE (reference sequence). CDR3 length: 14 amino acids. The V gene lost 1 base and the J gene lost 5 bases, with 12 bases spanning the gap. Data came from immunoSEQ multiplex PCR; TCRdb stores just in-frame clones and leaves some out. This table holds under 200,000 clones, nearly 90% found once. The sequenced material came from peripheral blood. This TCR came from a man aged 60-69 years with active or convalescent COVID-19. This chain uses TRBV5-5 with TRBJ1-1; D not resolved. This chain's CDR3 is CASSLRAGGTEAFF. In nucleotides, the CDR3 is TGTGCCAGCAGCTTGCGAGCGGGAGGGACTGAAGCTTTCTTT.